This T cell receptor (beta chain) was documented in a study of blood T cell repertoires in COVID-19. Study details: Acute and convalescent COVID-19 samples came from the United States, Italy and Spain. Sources were T cells, B-cell-depleted T cells, or PBMCs; the material itself was cDNA or gDNA.

As processed by the authors: By means of reference gene primer amplification, nucleated cell counts were estimated. The protocol was immunoSEQ multiplex PCR, while the TCRdb copy is restricted to in-frame clones and leaves out a portion. That table gives V, J and clone size, and the DNA gave D and trimming. The repertoire holds around 120,000 clones, with 75% to 90% as singletons. CDR1 is SGHRS and CDR2 is YFSETQ in the germline V gene. V shed 0 bases, J shed 4 bases, and the junction held 6 bases outside the gene matches. The CDR3 has 15 amino acids. The origin of this receptor is a man in his 70s with acute or convalescent COVID-19. Specimen: peripheral blood. V is TRBV5-1 and J is TRBJ2-5, with 7 bases lining up with TRBD2. As DNA, the CDR3 is TGCGCCAGCAGCTTGGCCGGGGGGATAGGAGAGACCCAGTACTTC. It codes for CASSLAGGIGETQYF.